The entry below describes one T cell receptor beta chain. The record originates from a study of prognosis after radiotherapy for stage I lung cancer. TCR beta CDR3 amplification from genomic DNA was performed by two-round multiplex PCR. It was primers specific to each TRBV and TRBJ gene that first-round PCR used. TCRdb reprocessed the multiplex PCR reads with MiXCR, giving one entry per CDR3 protein. The data contain fewer than 14,000 distinct CDR3 sequences, roughly 51% of them singletons. Losses at the gene ends were 3 bases for V and 4 bases for J; bases not matched to a gene: 8. CDR3 length equals 15 residues. Per germline, CDR1 LNHDA and CDR2 SQIVND (reference sequence).

This TCR was recovered from a donor of 50 years or more with non-small cell lung cancer. This specimen was PBMCs, taken before or after stereotactic body radiation therapy (not recorded which). This rearrangement joins TRBV19 to TRBJ1-2; 7 nucleotides match TRBD1. The DNA for the CDR3 is TGTGCCAGTAGTATCGGACAGGCAGTAGGCTATGGCTACACCTTC. It translates to CASSIGQAVGYGYTF.